The clone carrying this T cell receptor beta chain appeared once. This entry comes from a study of PD-1 blockade in classical Hodgkin lymphoma. The data were produced by immunoSEQ multiplex PCR, yet TCRdb's version contains in-frame clones alone and is incomplete. Here the sample spans approximately 26,000 clones, roughly 70% being singletons. In germline, CDR1 is SGDLS, CDR2 YYNGEE. V shed 0 bases and J shed 1 base, with 10 bases lying between them. The CDR3 consists of 15 residues. Relapse after autologous stem cell transplantation occurred in every patient, and brentuximab vedotin exposure varied. This specimen was peripheral blood mononuclear cells (PBMCs), taken before the second cycle of nivolumab. The chain is built from TRBV9 and TRBJ1-2, with no clear D. This sequence was found in a human donor with classical Hodgkin lymphoma. The DNA for the CDR3 is TGTGCCAGCAGCGTAGGGGTACAGAGTAACTATGGCTACACCTTC. Its protein product is CASSVGVQSNYGYTF.